One and the same sample provided the 27 T cell receptor beta chains below, sequenced in a study of chemoradiotherapy in HPV16-positive cancers. Some clones are missing from TCRdb's copy, which holds only in-frame ones; the method was immunoSEQ multiplex PCR. The profile covers around 15,000 clones, with roughly 88% appearing a single time and about 4% taken by the ten largest. The sample here was blood, taken from a patient who underwent chemoradiotherapy. These receptors were collected from a human donor with HPV-associated anogenital cancer.

This chain uses TRBV21-1 with TRBJ1-1; TRBD1, as called in the table, went unchecked against the DNA. TRBV21-1 is a documented pseudogene. The length of the CDR3 is 15 residues. The CDR3 is CASSKNRTENTEAFF. DNA for the CDR3: TGTGCCAGCAGCAAAAATCGGACAGAAAACACTGAAGCTTTCTTT.

CDR3 nucleotide sequence: TGTGCCAGCAGCATACGGGACAGCTACACAGATACGCAGTATTTT. It yields the protein CASSIRDSYTDTQYF. The chain couples TRBV7-6 to TRBJ2-3; TRBD1 matches 7 bases. The V segment lost 5 bases and the J segment 2 bases; nucleotides outside the gene matches: 7. CDR1 and CDR2 (germline): SGHVS, FNYEAQ. The CDR3 runs 15 residues. Together with reference TRBV7-6 and TRBJ2-3, the CDR3 gives the full variable domain: GAGVSQSPRYKVTKRGQDVALRCDPISGHVSLYWYRQALGQGPEFLTYFNYEAQQDKSGLPNDRFSAERPEGSISTLTIQRTEQRDSAMYRCASSIRDSYTDTQYFGPGTRLTVL.

V and J are TRBV2 and TRBJ2-7, with TRBD1 as a possible D gene (6 bases). The CDR3 is 14 amino acids. CDR1 and CDR2 from the germline V gene are SNHLY and FYNNEI. V dropped 7 bases and J dropped 2 bases, with 15 bases sitting between them. CDR3 nucleotide sequence: TGTGCCAGCAACCTGCAGGGGATGGCCTACGAGCAGTACTTC. Translated, it gives CASNLQGMAYEQYF.

V is TRBV5-1 and J is TRBJ2-4; no clear D. The germline V gene encodes CDR1 SGHRS and CDR2 YFSETQ. V was shortened by 0 bases and J by 3 bases, with 10 bases between the two germline ends. The CDR3 sequence is 15 residues long. The CDR3 region has the DNA TGCGCCAGCAGCTTGGAAGGAAGGGTCAAAAACATTCAGTACTTC. Its protein is CASSLEGRVKNIQYF.

The chain employs TRBV28 and TRBJ2-5; 7 nucleotides line up with TRBD1. The CDR3 is 16 residues long. The germline V gene encodes CDR1 MDHEN and CDR2 SYDVKM. Trimming at V came to 0 bases and at J to 2 bases, leaving 6 bases not matched to a gene. CDR3 residues: CASSLWGRGSQETQYF. The CDR3 coding sequence is TGTGCCAGCAGTTTATGGGGCAGGGGGTCACAAGAGACCCAGTACTTC.

J is TRBJ1-2 and V is TRBV28; D uncertain. Trimming pared 1 base from V and 3 bases from J, leaving 6 bases between. The CDR3 is made up of 13 amino acids. The V gene's germline CDR1 is MDHEN and CDR2 SYDVKM. CDR3 nucleotide sequence: TGTGCCAGCAGTTTATCAATTTACTATGGCTACACCTTC. Encoded protein: CASSLSIYYGYTF.

The rearrangement joins TRBV7-9 to TRBJ2-2; a possible D gene is TRBD2 (5 bases). This CDR3 has 14 residues. The V end was cut by 5 bases, the J end by 1 base, with 8 bases between. Germline V gene data show CDR1 as SEHNR and CDR2 as FQNEAQ (reference sequence). Here the CDR3 reads CASSLGLNTGELFF. DNA of the CDR3: TGTGCCAGCAGCCTAGGACTGAACACCGGGGAGCTGTTTTTT.

V gene TRBV18 combines with J gene TRBJ1-2; D perhaps matches TRBD1 (5 bases). The CDR3 length is 14 residues. The germline gives CDR1 KGHSH, CDR2 LQKENI. V lost 4 bases, J lost 4 bases, and 13 bases lay in between. CDR3 sequence (DNA): TGTGCCAGCTCACAAGACGGGCAGGGCTATGGCTACACCTTC. Protein sequence: CASSQDGQGYGYTF. The full variable domain, with the rest looked up from reference TRBV18 and TRBJ1-2, is NAGVMQNPRHLVRRRGQEARLRCSPMKGHSHVYWYRQLPEEGLKFMVYLQKENIIDESGMPKERFSAEFPKEGPSILRIQQVVRGDSAAYFCASSQDGQGYGYTFGSGTRLTVV.

V and J are TRBV19 and TRBJ2-1; no clear D gene. V was shortened by 2 bases and J by 0 bases, with 11 bases between the two germline ends. CDR1 is LNHDA and CDR2 is SQIVND in the germline V gene (reference sequence). The CDR3 spans 16 residues. DNA for the CDR3: TGTGCCAGTAGTATATCCGCACTAACCTCCTACAATGAGCAGTTCTTC. It yields the protein CASSISALTSYNEQFF. Variable domain in full (rest from reference TRBV19 and TRBJ2-1): DGGITQSPKYLFRKEGQNVTLSCEQNLNHDAMYWYRQDPGQGLRLIYYSQIVNDFQKGDIAEGYSVSREKKESFPLTVTSAQKNPTAFYLCASSISALTSYNEQFFGPGTRLTVL.

This chain connects TRBV4-1 to TRBJ2-1; possibly TRBD2 for D (5 bases). Trimming removed 3 bases at V and 1 base at J, with 22 bases between. CDR1 and CDR2 (germline): MGHRA, YSYEKL. The CDR3 loop spans 19 amino acids. CDR3 residues: CASSQLLVGVQNSYNEQFF. The CDR3, as DNA: TGCGCCAGCAGCCAGTTACTAGTCGGTGTCCAGAATTCCTACAATGAGCAGTTCTTC.

This clone is a singleton in its sample. The V call is TRBV4-1, the J call TRBJ2-7; 8 positions agree with TRBD2. This CDR3 comprises 15 residues. With V trimmed by 1 base and J by 2 bases, 4 bases remained unmatched. From germline, CDR1 is MGHRA and CDR2 YSYEKL. The CDR3 DNA reads as TGCGCCAGCAGCCAAGCACTAGCGGTTCCCTACGAGCAGTACTTC. Translating it yields CASSQALAVPYEQYF.

The chain uses TRBV10-1 and TRBJ2-1; 8 bases agree with TRBD2. V lost 4 bases to trimming and J lost 0 bases; unmatched junction nucleotides: 11. This CDR3 contains 18 residues. Germline values: CDR1 WNHNN, CDR2 SYGVQD (reference sequence). The CDR3 region is CASSGTSFFSPSYNEQFF. The CDR3 bases are TGCGCCAGCAGTGGGACTAGCTTTTTCTCCCCCTCCTACAATGAGCAGTTCTTC.

The chain uses TRBV5-1 and TRBJ1-2; no firm D call. This CDR3 spans 12 amino acids. The germline V gene has CDR1 SGHRS and CDR2 YFSETQ. V gave up 4 bases and J gave up 5 bases, with 9 bases separating them. The CDR3 nucleotides are TGCGCCAGCAGCGAGCTCATGTATGGCTACACCTTC. This codes for CASSELMYGYTF.

The rearrangement links TRBV6-5 to TRBJ1-1, with 9 bases that match TRBD1. The V segment lost 2 bases and the J segment 5 bases; nucleotides outside the gene matches: 3. Germline CDR1 MNHEY, CDR2 SVGAGI. The CDR3 extends over 14 amino acids. Here the CDR3 reads CASSYGTGQTEAFF. CDR3 coding DNA: TGTGCCAGCAGTTACGGGACAGGGCAAACTGAAGCTTTCTTT.

The count of this clone is one. The chain has TRBV2 and TRBJ2-5; maybe TRBD2 (6 bases). The CDR3 consists of 16 residues. V was pared by 2 bases and J by 2 bases, with 15 bases between. From germline, CDR1 is SNHLY and CDR2 FYNNEI. The CDR3 protein is CASSEIGWGVQETQYF. In nucleotides, the CDR3 is TGTGCCAGCAGTGAAATTGGGTGGGGGGTGCAAGAGACCCAGTACTTC.

This chain uses TRBV27 with TRBJ1-5, with D possibly TRBD1 on 5 matching bases. Germline CDR1 and CDR2: MNHEY and SMNVEV (reference sequence). Trimming stripped 6 bases from V and 4 bases from J, with 22 bases between. The CDR3 length is 17 residues. CDR3: CASRSLRGRRGNQPQHF. CDR3 in DNA: TGTGCCAGCAGATCCCTGCGGGGGAGAAGAGGGAATCAGCCCCAGCATTTT.

In this sample, this clone turned up once. The J gene is TRBJ2-3, the V gene TRBV11-2; D ambiguous. Trimming stripped 0 bases from V and 6 bases from J, with 7 bases between. The CDR3 totals 13 residues. In germline, CDR1 is SGHAT, CDR2 FQNNGV. The CDR3 loop reads CASSLDLPDTQYF. The CDR3, as DNA: TGTGCCAGCAGCTTAGATCTACCGGATACGCAGTATTTT.

The chain carries TRBV12-2 and TRBJ2-7; no check of the table's D call, TRBD2, against the DNA was made. TRBV12-2 is a pseudogene. This CDR3 is built from 13 residues. CDR3 region: CASRSWWRGEQYF. CDR3 DNA: TGTGCAAGTCGCTCGTGGTGGCGCGGCGAGCAGTACTTC.

This clone was counted between two and nine times. The germline gene is not matched at one end of the junction; a read error may be the cause. The J gene is TRBJ2-5, the V gene TRBV7-7; D may be TRBD1 (6 bases). This CDR3 region has 13 residues. CDR1 and CDR2 from the germline V gene are SSHAT and FNYEAQ (reference sequence). The CDR3 sequence is CASSDRSSETQYF. CDR3 bases: TGTGCTAGCAGCGACAGGTCTTCGGAGACCCAGTACTTC.

This chain links TRBV27 with TRBJ2-1; D remains unclear. Germline loops: CDR1 MNHEY, CDR2 SMNVEV (reference sequence). The CDR3 consists of 11 residues. V lost 5 bases to trimming and J lost 14 bases, with 13 bases between them. In DNA, the CDR3 is TGTGCCAGCAGTCTGGGCCCGACGGAGTTCTTC. Translating it yields CASSLGPTEFF.

The chain is built from TRBV15 and TRBJ1-2; perhaps TRBD1 as D (5 bases). The germline V gene encodes CDR1 LNHNV and CDR2 YYDKDF (reference sequence). Trimming left V 0 bases short and J 5 bases short, with 19 bases between. There are 17 residues in the CDR3. DNA for the CDR3: TGTGCCACCAGCAGAGATCGACCCGGCGGGGGTCAATATGGCTACACCTTC. Amino acid sequence: CATSRDRPGGGQYGYTF.

In this sample, this clone turned up once. This chain uses TRBV7-9 with TRBJ1-1; no reliable D call. V shed 3 bases and J shed 0 bases, with 14 bases lying between them. The CDR3 runs 16 residues. Germline V gene data show CDR1 as SEHNR and CDR2 as FQNEAQ (reference sequence). CDR3: CASSFRSGGLNTEAFF. The CDR3 DNA sequence: TGTGCCAGCAGCTTTCGGTCCGGCGGTCTGAACACTGAAGCTTTCTTT.

The chain links TRBV4-1 to TRBJ2-7; D is possibly TRBD1 (5 bases). V was shortened by 4 bases and J by 0 bases, with 7 bases between the two germline ends. The CDR3 is 13 amino acids. CDR1 and CDR2 (germline): MGHRA, YSYEKL. The CDR3 DNA sequence: TGCGCCAGCAGCCGGACACTCTCCTACGAGCAGTACTTC. Encoded protein: CASSRTLSYEQYF.

This chain uses TRBV27 with TRBJ2-1, with D perhaps TRBD2 (7 bases). The CDR3 length is 12 residues. Germline V gives CDR1 MNHEY, CDR2 SMNVEV (reference sequence). V was clipped by 4 bases and J by 9 bases, with 10 bases between them. The DNA for the CDR3 is TGTGCCAGCAGTTGGGGAGGGGGTGAGCAGTTCTTC. This codes for CASSWGGGEQFF.

This chain connects TRBV9 to TRBJ2-7; D tentatively reads TRBD1 or TRBD2 (6 bases each). V dropped 2 bases and J dropped 5 bases, with 11 bases sitting between them. CDR1 and CDR2 from the germline V gene are SGDLS and YYNGEE. The CDR3 totals 13 residues. The CDR3 DNA sequence: TGTGCCAGCAGCGTGGACTACAGGGACGAGCAGTACTTC. It specifies CASSVDYRDEQYF.

This chain connects TRBV11-3 to TRBJ2-7; D uncertain. V lost 5 bases, J lost 0 bases, and 8 bases lay in between. Germline V gives CDR1 SGHNT, CDR2 YENEEA. This CDR3 region has 13 residues. DNA for the CDR3: TGTGCCAGCAGCGCCGACAACTCCTACGAGCAGTACTTC. It yields the protein CASSADNSYEQYF.

The rearrangement links TRBV6-5 to TRBJ2-3, with a possible D match to TRBD1 (5 bases). In germline, CDR1 is MNHEY, CDR2 SVGAGI. The germline V and J ends were trimmed by 2 bases and 5 bases, with 11 bases remaining between them. The CDR3 has 14 residues. DNA for the CDR3: TGTGCCAGCAGTTACAATGGTAGGGGAGATACGCAGTATTTT. Translation gives CASSYNGRGDTQYF.